A single sample is the source of the 21 T cell receptor beta chains below, sequenced in a study of cytomegalovirus exposure and HLA in healthy donors. It was with 60 Vbeta and 13 Jbeta primers that the PCR ran. The data were produced by immunoSEQ multiplex PCR, yet TCRdb's version contains in-frame clones alone and is incomplete. This table holds 70,000 or so clones, about nine tenths found once. The sequenced material came from PBMCs. Receptor source: a woman aged 30 to 39 in good health and CMV-seronegative.

This chain joins TRBV5-1 and TRBJ2-5; TRBD2 aligns across 11 bases. The V gene end was trimmed by 4 bases and the J gene end by 1 base; junction bases not matched to a gene: 6. CDR1 and CDR2 (germline): SGHRS, YFSETQ. CDR3 size: 16 residues. CDR3 in amino acids: CASSPGTSGIQETQYF. The CDR3, as DNA: TGCGCCAGCAGCCCGGGGACTAGCGGCATCCAAGAGACCCAGTACTTC. The entire variable domain, with the rest obtained from reference TRBV5-1 and TRBJ2-5, is as follows: KAGVTQTPRYLIKTRGQQVTLSCSPISGHRSVSWYQQTPGQGLQFLFEYFSETQRNKGNFPGRFSGRQFSNSRSEMNVSTLELGDSALYLCASSPGTSGIQETQYFGPGTRLLVL.

The chain uses TRBV7-3 and TRBJ2-7, with TRBD2 identical over 9 bases. V lost 5 bases to trimming and J lost 5 bases; unmatched junction nucleotides: 7. The CDR3 is made up of 14 amino acids. The V gene's germline CDR1 is SGHTA and CDR2 FQGTGA. CDR3 loop: CASSNSGRIHEQYF. CDR3 bases: TGTGCCAGCAGCAATAGCGGGAGAATCCACGAGCAGTACTTC.

The chain has TRBV28 and TRBJ2-7; 9 bases agree with TRBD1. V shed 6 bases and J 3 bases; nucleotides not matched to a gene: 9. Germline CDR1 is MDHEN and CDR2 is SYDVKM. This CDR3 is built from 15 residues. As DNA, the CDR3 is TGTGCCAGCAGCCAAACAGGGGGCGAGGTCTACGAGCAGTACTTC. Its translation is CASSQTGGEVYEQYF.

The chain joins TRBV6-6 to TRBJ2-7; 8 nucleotides line up with TRBD2. Germline CDR1 and CDR2: MNHNY and SVGAGI (reference sequence). The V gene end was trimmed by 5 bases and the J gene end by 2 bases; junction bases not matched to a gene: 5. The CDR3 length is 14 residues. DNA of the CDR3: TGTGCCAGCAGTCACAGCGGGGGCCCCTACGAGCAGTACTTC. Translation gives CASSHSGGPYEQYF.

The rearrangement joins TRBV14 to TRBJ2-7, with 8 bases identical to TRBD2. V lost 4 bases, J lost 5 bases, and 13 bases stayed unmatched. Germline assignment: CDR1 SGHDN and CDR2 FVKESK. The CDR3 runs 16 residues. This CDR3 reads CASSPYAGGGLDEQYF. The CDR3 DNA follows: TGTGCCAGCAGCCCCTATGCGGGGGGAGGCTTGGACGAGCAGTACTTC. The full variable domain, its missing parts supplied by reference TRBV14 and TRBJ2-7, is EAGVTQFPSHSVIEKGQTVTLRCDPISGHDNLYWYRRVMGKEIKFLLHFVKESKQDESGMPNNRFLAERTGGTYSTLKVQPAELEDSGVYFCASSPYAGGGLDEQYFGPGTRLTVT.

The chain combines TRBV6-1 with TRBJ2-7; TRBD1 matches at 8 bases. The ends lost 5 bases at V and 3 bases at J; junction bases unmatched: 6. The length of the CDR3 is 14 residues. Germline CDR1 reads MNHNS; CDR2 reads SASEGT. The CDR3: CASSPGTGVYEQYF. CDR3 coding DNA: TGTGCCAGCAGTCCCGGGACAGGAGTCTACGAGCAGTACTTC.

The chain employs TRBV5-1 and TRBJ1-6; D gene unclear. The CDR3 is made up of 15 amino acids. The ends were cut back, 1 base at V and 7 bases at J, with 12 bases in the middle. The germline CDR1 and CDR2 sequences are SGHRS and YFSETQ. The CDR3 region has the DNA TGCGCCAGCAGCTTGCACAGTTACAGAAATTCACCCCTCCACTTT. Amino acid sequence: CASSLHSYRNSPLHF. The whole variable domain, remainder taken from reference TRBV5-1 and TRBJ1-6, is KAGVTQTPRYLIKTRGQQVTLSCSPISGHRSVSWYQQTPGQGLQFLFEYFSETQRNKGNFPGRFSGRQFSNSRSEMNVSTLELGDSALYLCASSLHSYRNSPLHFGNGTRLTVT.

V and J are TRBV11-2 and TRBJ2-1, with 13 bases fitting TRBD2. The CDR3 has 16 amino acids. J gave up 0 bases and V 5 bases, and 1 base lay outside the gene matches. Germline lookup yields CDR1 SGHAT and CDR2 FQNNGV. The DNA of the CDR3 is TGTGCCAGCAGCCGGACTAGCGGGAGCTCCTACAATGAGCAGTTCTTC. This sequence encodes CASSRTSGSSYNEQFF.

The V call is TRBV7-3, the J call TRBJ2-5, with 7 bases lining up with TRBD1. Germline assignment: CDR1 SGHTA and CDR2 FQGTGA. The length of the CDR3 is 15 residues. Trimming removed 1 base from V and 5 bases from J; junction bases left unmatched: 7. CDR3 region: CASSLKGAPSETQYF. The DNA for the CDR3 is TGTGCCAGCAGCTTAAAGGGGGCCCCCTCGGAGACCCAGTACTTC.

The chain employs TRBV7-3 and TRBJ2-1; D perhaps matches TRBD1 (5 bases). V lost 4 bases and J lost 9, with 10 bases in between. Germline values: CDR1 SGHTA, CDR2 FQGTGA. This CDR3 region has 12 residues. The CDR3 nucleotides are TGTGCCAGCAGCTGGGGCCTGGGTGAGCAGTTCTTC. The encoded protein is CASSWGLGEQFF.

The gene calls are TRBV10-3 and TRBJ1-5, with D maybe TRBD1 (5 bases). Trimming removed 3 bases from V and 0 bases from J, with 9 bases in between. The germline gives CDR1 ENHRY, CDR2 SYGVKD. CDR3 length equals 15 residues. CDR3 bases: TGTGCCATCAGTGATGACAGCCATAGCAATCAGCCCCAGCATTTT. This encodes CAISDDSHSNQPQHF.

V and J are TRBV4-1 and TRBJ2-3; a possible D gene is TRBD1 (6 bases). Per the germline V gene, CDR1 is MGHRA and CDR2 is YSYEKL. CDR3 length: 16 residues. Trimming removed 5 bases at V and 0 bases at J, with 15 bases between. CDR3: CASSSGADPSTDTQYF. The CDR3 nucleotides read TGCGCCAGCAGCTCAGGGGCGGATCCTAGCACAGATACGCAGTATTTT.

The V and J genes are TRBV5-1 and TRBJ2-3, with 9 bases that match TRBD1. Germline V gene sequence: CDR1 SGHRS, CDR2 YFSETQ. J lost 5 bases, V lost 4 bases, and 11 bases had no gene match. The CDR3 is 16 amino acids. DNA for the CDR3: TGCGCCAGCAGCACCCGACCGACAGGGGGAGGAGATACGCAGTATTTT. It encodes CASSTRPTGGGDTQYF.

The chain is built from TRBV19 and TRBJ2-1, with 7 bases that match TRBD2. The CDR3 length is 15 residues. The J segment lost 5 bases and the V segment lost 10 bases, leaving 14 bases of the junction unmatched. CDR1 and CDR2 (germline): LNHDA, SQIVND (reference sequence). The CDR3 reads CATAVGLGINNEQFF. CDR3 DNA sequence: TGTGCCACAGCCGTTGGACTAGGGATCAACAATGAGCAGTTCTTC.

The V call is TRBV5-1, the J call TRBJ2-5; maybe TRBD2 (7 bases). Trimming stripped 7 bases from V and 1 base from J, with 17 bases between. Germline CDR1 and CDR2: SGHRS and YFSETQ. The CDR3 spans 15 residues. In nucleotides, the CDR3 is TGCGCCAGCGGGGCGGGAGAAGGGGGCCAAGAGACCCAGTACTTC. Protein product: CASGAGEGGQETQYF.

This chain joins TRBV11-2 and TRBJ2-7; D gene unclear. Trimming removed 1 base at V and 7 bases at J, with 5 bases between. CDR3 length: 11 amino acids. CDR1 SGHAT and CDR2 FQNNGV come from the germline V gene. CDR3 sequence (DNA): TGTGCCAGCAGCTTAGCCCGGGAGCAGTACTTC. Translated, it gives CASSLAREQYF.

In this sample, this clone turned up once. This sequence joins TRBV5-4 and TRBJ2-6, with TRBD2 matching over 7 bases. Looked up from germline, CDR1 is SGHNT and CDR2 is YYREEE (reference sequence). J was trimmed by 4 bases and V by 6 bases; bases with no gene match: 13. CDR3 length: 17 residues. CDR3 residues: CASTFVAGDPGANVLTF. CDR3 coding DNA: TGTGCCAGCACCTTTGTGGCGGGAGACCCAGGGGCCAACGTCCTGACTTTC.

The chain links TRBV7-9 to TRBJ1-6; possible D gene TRBD1, 6 bases. Trimming removed 1 base at V and 4 bases at J, with 8 bases between. Looked up from germline, CDR1 is SEHNR and CDR2 is FQNEAQ (reference sequence). This CDR3 spans 15 amino acids. CDR3 nucleotide sequence: TGTGCCAGCAGCTTAGAGGACAGTTATAATTCACCCCTCCACTTT. This sequence encodes CASSLEDSYNSPLHF.

CDR3 sequence: CASSLAALLQETQYF. The CDR3 nucleotides are TGCGCCAGCAGCTTGGCTGCGCTACTCCAAGAGACCCAGTACTTC. The chain joins TRBV5-1 to TRBJ2-5; no clear D gene. V was pared by 0 bases and J by 1 base, with 10 bases between. The CDR3 totals 15 residues. The germline V gene encodes CDR1 SGHRS and CDR2 YFSETQ.

J is TRBJ2-2 and V is TRBV6-5; D unclear. Trimming shortened V by 0 bases and J by 0 bases, and 5 bases separated the two germline ends. This CDR3 is 15 amino acids long. Germline lookup yields CDR1 MNHEY and CDR2 SVGAGI. The CDR3 sequence: CASSYSGSNTGELFF. CDR3 DNA sequence: TGTGCCAGCAGTTACTCCGGGTCGAACACCGGGGAGCTGTTTTTT.

The gene calls are TRBV6-5 and TRBJ1-4, with D unclear. This CDR3 is built from 15 residues. The ends were cut back, 6 bases at V and 0 bases at J, with 11 bases in the middle. Germline V CDR1 and CDR2: MNHEY, SVGAGI. The CDR3 nucleotides are TGTGCCAGCAGCCCAAACCGCGCAACTAATGAAAAACTGTTTTTT. Its protein product is CASSPNRATNEKLFF.